Listed here is a single T cell receptor beta chain. These data belong to a study of T cell changes during pregnancy in multiple sclerosis. V trimming: 4 bases; J trimming: 7 bases; junction bases outside the gene matches: 9. The V gene's germline CDR1 is SGHKS and CDR2 YYEKEE (reference sequence). The CDR3 is made up of 15 amino acids. Measured with immunoSEQ multiplex PCR; TCRdb has only the in-frame clones, and not every one. The sample yields some 70,000 clones, approximately 92% seen once. The sample here was peripheral blood, taken in the first trimester of pregnancy. The source of this sequence is a female donor with multiple sclerosis, enrolled in a pregnancy study. The chain recombines TRBV5-5 with TRBJ1-5, with TRBD1 identical over 9 bases. The CDR3: CASSIRTGEGQPQHF. The CDR3 nucleotides read TGTGCCAGCAGCATCCGGACAGGGGAGGGACAGCCCCAGCATTTT.